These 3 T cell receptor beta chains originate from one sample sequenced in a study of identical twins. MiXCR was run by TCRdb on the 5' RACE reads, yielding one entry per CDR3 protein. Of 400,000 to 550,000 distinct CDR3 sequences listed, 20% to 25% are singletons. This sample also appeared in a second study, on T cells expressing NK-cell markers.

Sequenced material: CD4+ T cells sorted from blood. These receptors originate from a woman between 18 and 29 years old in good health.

CDR3 region: CASSMRLAGINEQFF. The CDR3 DNA reads TGTGCCAGCAGCATGCGACTAGCGGGGATCAATGAGCAGTTCTTC. The chain links TRBV27 to TRBJ2-1, with TRBD2 matching over 11 bases. Germline values: CDR1 MNHEY, CDR2 SMNVEV (reference sequence). The J segment lost 6 bases and the V segment lost 6 bases, leaving 7 bases of the junction unmatched. There are 15 residues in the CDR3.

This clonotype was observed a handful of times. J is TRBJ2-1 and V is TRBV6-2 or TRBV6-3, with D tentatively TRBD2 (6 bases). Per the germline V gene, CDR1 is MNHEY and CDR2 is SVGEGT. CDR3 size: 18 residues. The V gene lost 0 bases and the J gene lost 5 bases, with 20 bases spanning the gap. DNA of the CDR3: TGTGCCAGCAGTTACTCGATCGGGGGAACAATGAGAAACAATGAGCAGTTCTTC. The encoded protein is CASSYSIGGTMRNNEQFF.

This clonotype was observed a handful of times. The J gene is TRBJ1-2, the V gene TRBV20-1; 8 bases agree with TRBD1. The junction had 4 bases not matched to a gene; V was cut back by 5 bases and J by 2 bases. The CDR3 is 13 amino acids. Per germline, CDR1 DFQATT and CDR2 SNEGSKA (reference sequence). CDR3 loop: CSASDRANYGYTF. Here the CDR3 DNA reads TGCAGTGCTTCGGACAGGGCGAACTATGGCTACACCTTC.